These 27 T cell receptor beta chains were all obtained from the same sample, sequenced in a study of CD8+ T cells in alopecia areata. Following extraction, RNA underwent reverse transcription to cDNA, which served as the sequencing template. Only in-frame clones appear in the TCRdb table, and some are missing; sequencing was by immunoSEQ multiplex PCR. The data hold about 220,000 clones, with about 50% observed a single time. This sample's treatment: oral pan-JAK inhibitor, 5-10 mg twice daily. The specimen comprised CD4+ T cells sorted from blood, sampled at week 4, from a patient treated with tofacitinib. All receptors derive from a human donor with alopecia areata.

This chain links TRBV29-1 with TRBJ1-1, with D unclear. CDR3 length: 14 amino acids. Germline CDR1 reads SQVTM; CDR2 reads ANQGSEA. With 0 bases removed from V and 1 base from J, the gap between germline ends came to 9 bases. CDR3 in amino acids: CSVEDNRRNTEAFF. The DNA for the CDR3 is TGCAGCGTTGAAGATAACAGACGGAACACTGAAGCTTTCTTT.

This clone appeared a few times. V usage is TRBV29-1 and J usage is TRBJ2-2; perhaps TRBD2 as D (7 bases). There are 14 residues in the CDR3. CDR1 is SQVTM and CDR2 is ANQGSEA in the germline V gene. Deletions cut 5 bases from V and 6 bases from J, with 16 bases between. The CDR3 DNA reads TGCAGCGTTCTTCCGGGGGGCGATCCCGGGGAGCTGTTTTTT. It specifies CSVLPGGDPGELFF.

The CDR3: CASSRLAGGTQYF. CDR3 bases: TGTGCCAGCAGCAGACTAGCGGGGGGTACGCAGTATTTT. The rearrangement joins TRBV5-6 to TRBJ2-3, with TRBD2 matching 13 bases. Losses at the gene ends were 4 bases for V and 8 bases for J; bases not matched to a gene: 1. The germline V gene has CDR1 SGHDT and CDR2 YYEEEE. This CDR3 is built from 13 residues. The full variable domain, with the rest looked up from reference TRBV5-6 and TRBJ2-3, is DAGVTQSPTHLIKTRGQQVTLRCSPKSGHDTVSWYQQALGQGPQFIFQYYEEEERQRGNFPDRFSGHQFPNYSSELNVNALLLGDSALYLCASSRLAGGTQYFGPGTRLTVL.

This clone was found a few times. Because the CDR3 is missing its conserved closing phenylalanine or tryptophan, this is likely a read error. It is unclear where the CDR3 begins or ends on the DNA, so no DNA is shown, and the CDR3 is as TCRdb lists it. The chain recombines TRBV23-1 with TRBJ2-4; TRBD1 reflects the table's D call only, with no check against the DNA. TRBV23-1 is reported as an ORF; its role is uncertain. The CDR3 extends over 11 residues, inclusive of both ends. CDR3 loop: CASSSHRDSWL.

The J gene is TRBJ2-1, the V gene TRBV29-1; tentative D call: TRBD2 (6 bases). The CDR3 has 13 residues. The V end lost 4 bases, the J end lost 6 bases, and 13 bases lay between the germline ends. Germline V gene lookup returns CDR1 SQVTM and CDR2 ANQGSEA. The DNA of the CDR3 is TGCAGCGTTGCGGGGAGGATGGGCAATGAGCAGTTCTTC. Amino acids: CSVAGRMGNEQFF.

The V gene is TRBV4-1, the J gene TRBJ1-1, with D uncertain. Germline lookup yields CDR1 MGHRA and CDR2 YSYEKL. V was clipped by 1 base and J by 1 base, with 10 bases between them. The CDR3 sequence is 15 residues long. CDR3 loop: CASSQGPAGNTEAFF. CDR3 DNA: TGCGCCAGCAGCCAAGGCCCGGCCGGGAACACTGAAGCTTTCTTT.

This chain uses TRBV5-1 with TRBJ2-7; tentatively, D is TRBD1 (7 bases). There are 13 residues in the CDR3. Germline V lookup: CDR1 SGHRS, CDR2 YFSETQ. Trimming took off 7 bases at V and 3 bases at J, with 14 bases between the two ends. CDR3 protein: CASGQGGLYEQYF. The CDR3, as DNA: TGCGCCAGCGGGCAGGGGGGCCTCTACGAGCAGTACTTC. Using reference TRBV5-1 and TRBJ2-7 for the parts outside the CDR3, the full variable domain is KAGVTQTPRYLIKTRGQQVTLSCSPISGHRSVSWYQQTPGQGLQFLFEYFSETQRNKGNFPGRFSGRQFSNSRSEMNVSTLELGDSALYLCASGQGGLYEQYFGPGTRLTVT.

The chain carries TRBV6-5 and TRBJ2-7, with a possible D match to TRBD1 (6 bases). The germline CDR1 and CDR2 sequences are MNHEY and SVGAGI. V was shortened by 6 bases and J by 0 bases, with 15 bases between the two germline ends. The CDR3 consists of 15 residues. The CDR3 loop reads CASRAQGKFSYEQYF. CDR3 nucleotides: TGTGCCAGCAGAGCACAGGGAAAGTTCTCCTACGAGCAGTACTTC.

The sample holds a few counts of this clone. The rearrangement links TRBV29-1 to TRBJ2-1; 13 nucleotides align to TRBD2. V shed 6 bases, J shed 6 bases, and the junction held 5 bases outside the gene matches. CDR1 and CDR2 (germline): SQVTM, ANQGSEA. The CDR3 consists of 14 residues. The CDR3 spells CSVPGLAGFNEQFF. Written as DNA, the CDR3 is TGCAGCGTGCCGGGACTAGCGGGGTTCAATGAGCAGTTCTTC.

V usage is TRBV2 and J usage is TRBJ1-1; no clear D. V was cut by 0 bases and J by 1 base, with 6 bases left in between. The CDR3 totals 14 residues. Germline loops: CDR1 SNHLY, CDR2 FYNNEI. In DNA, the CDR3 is TGTGCCAGCAGTGAAGCTGCGCGGAACACTGAAGCTTTCTTT. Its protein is CASSEAARNTEAFF.

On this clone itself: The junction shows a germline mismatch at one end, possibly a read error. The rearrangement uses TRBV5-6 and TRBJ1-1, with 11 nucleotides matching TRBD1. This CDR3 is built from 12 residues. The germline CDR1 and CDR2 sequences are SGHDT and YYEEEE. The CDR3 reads CASSLARDRGTF. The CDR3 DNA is TGTGCCAGCAGCCTTGCTCGGGACAGGGGGACGTTT.

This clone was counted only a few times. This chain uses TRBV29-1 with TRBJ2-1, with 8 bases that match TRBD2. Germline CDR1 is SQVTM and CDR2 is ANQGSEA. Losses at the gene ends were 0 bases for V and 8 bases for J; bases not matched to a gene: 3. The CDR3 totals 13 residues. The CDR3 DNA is TGCAGCGTTGAAGACCGGGGGGGGCATGAGCAGTTCTTC. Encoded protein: CSVEDRGGHEQFF.

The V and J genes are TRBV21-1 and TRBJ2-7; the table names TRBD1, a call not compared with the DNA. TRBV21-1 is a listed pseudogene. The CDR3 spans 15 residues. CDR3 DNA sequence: TGTGCCAGCAGCAAAGGACAGTTTCTACCCTACGAGCAGTACTTC. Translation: CASSKGQFLPYEQYF.

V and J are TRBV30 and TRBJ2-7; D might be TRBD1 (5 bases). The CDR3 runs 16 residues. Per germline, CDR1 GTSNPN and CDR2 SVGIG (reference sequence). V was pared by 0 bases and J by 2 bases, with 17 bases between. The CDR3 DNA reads TGTGCCTGGAGTGTGATTGGGGCGCCCAAACCCTACGAGCAGTACTTC. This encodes CAWSVIGAPKPYEQYF. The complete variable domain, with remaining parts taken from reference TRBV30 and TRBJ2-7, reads SQTIHQWPATLVQPVGSPLSLECTVEGTSNPNLYWYRQAAGRGLQLLFYSVGIGQISSEVPQNLSASRPQDRQFILSSKKLLLSDSGFYLCAWSVIGAPKPYEQYFGPGTRLTVT.

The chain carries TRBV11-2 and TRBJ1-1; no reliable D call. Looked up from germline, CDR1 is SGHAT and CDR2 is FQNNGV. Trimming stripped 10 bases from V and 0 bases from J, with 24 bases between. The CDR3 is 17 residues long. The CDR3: CAITIRTRRGLNTEAFF. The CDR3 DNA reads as TGTGCCATCACAATTCGGACCAGGCGAGGCCTGAACACTGAAGCTTTCTTT.

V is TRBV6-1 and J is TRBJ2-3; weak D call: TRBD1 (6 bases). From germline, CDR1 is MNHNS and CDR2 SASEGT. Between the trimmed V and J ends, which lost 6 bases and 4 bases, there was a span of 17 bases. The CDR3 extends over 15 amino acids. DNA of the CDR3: TGTGCCAGCAGACCCACGGACAGCCGGCCAGATACGCAGTATTTT. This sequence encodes CASRPTDSRPDTQYF.

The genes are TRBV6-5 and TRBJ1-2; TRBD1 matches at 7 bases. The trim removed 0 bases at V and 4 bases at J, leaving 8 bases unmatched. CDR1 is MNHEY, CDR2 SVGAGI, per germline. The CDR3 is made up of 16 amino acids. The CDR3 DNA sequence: TGTGCCAGCAGTTACTCAGGGACAGAATCCAGCTATGGCTACACCTTC. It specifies CASSYSGTESSYGYTF.

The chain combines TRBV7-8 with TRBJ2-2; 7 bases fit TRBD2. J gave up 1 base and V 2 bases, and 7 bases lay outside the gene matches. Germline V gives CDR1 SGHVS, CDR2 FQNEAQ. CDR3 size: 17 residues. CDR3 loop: CASSLMVAGVNTGELFF. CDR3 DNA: TGTGCCAGCAGCTTAATGGTCGCGGGGGTGAACACCGGGGAGCTGTTTTTT.

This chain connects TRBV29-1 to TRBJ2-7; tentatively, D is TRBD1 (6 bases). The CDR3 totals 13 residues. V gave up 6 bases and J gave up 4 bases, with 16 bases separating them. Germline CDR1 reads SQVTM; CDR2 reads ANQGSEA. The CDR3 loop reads CSVLAGEGYEQYF. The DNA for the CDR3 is TGCAGCGTCTTGGCAGGGGAAGGATACGAGCAGTACTTC.

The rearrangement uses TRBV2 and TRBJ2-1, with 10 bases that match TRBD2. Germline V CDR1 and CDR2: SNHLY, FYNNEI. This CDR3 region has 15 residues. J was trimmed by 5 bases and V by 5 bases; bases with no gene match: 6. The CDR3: CASSWLAGENNEQFF. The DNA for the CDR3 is TGTGCCAGCAGTTGGCTAGCGGGGGAGAACAATGAGCAGTTCTTC. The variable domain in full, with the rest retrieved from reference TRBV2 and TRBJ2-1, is EPEVTQTPSHQVTQMGQEVILRCVPISNHLYFYWYRQILGQKVEFLVSFYNNEISEKSEIFDDQFSVERPDGSNFTLKIRSTKLEDSAMYFCASSWLAGENNEQFFGPGTRLTVL.

The CDR3 bases are TGTGCCAGCAGCTTAAGGGAAGGTGTGGACACTGAAGCTTTCTTT. Protein: CASSLREGVDTEAFF. The rearrangement uses TRBV7-2 and TRBJ1-1; D is unresolved. In germline, CDR1 is SGHTA, CDR2 FQGNSA. The CDR3 loop spans 15 amino acids. V lost 2 bases and J lost 3, with 13 bases in between.

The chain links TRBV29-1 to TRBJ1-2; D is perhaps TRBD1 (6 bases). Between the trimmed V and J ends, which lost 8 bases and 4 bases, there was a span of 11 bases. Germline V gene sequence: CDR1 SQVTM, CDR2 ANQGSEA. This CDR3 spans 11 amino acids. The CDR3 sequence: CSLQGSYGYTF. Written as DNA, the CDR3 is TGCAGCCTCCAGGGGTCCTATGGCTACACCTTC.

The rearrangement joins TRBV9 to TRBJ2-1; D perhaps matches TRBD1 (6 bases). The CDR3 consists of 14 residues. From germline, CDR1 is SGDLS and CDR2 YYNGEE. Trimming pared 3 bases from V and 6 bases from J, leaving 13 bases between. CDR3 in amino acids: CASSAHGTSNEQFF. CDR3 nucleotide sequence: TGTGCCAGCAGCGCTCACGGGACAAGCAATGAGCAGTTCTTC.

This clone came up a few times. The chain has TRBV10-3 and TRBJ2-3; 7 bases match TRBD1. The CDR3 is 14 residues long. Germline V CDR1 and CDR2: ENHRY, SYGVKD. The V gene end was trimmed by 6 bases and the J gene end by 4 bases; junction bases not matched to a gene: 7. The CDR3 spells CAISQTGRADTQYF. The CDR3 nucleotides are TGTGCCATCAGCCAGACAGGGCGTGCAGATACGCAGTATTTT.

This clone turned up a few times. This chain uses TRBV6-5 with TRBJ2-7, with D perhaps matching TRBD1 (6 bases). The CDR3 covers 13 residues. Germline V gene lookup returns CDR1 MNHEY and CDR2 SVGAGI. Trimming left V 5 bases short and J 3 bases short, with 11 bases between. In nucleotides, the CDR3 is TGTGCCAGCAGTGCGGCAGGGGTCTACGAGCAGTACTTC. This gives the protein CASSAAGVYEQYF.

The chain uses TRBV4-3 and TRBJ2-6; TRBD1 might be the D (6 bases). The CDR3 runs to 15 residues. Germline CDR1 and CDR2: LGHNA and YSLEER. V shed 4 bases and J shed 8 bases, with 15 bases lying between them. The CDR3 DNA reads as TGCGCCAGCAGCCTATCTAACAGGGAATCCAACGTCCTGACTTTC. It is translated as CASSLSNRESNVLTF.

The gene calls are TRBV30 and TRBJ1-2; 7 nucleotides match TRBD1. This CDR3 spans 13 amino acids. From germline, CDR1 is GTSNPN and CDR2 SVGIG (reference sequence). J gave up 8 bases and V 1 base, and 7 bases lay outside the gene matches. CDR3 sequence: CAWSGEAGQGYTF. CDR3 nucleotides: TGTGCCTGGAGTGGAGAGGCGGGACAGGGCTACACCTTC.